This record looks at one TCR beta chain sequence and its context. This sample is part of a study of blood T cell repertoires in COVID-19. At the level of the study: Collection of acute and convalescent COVID-19 samples took place in the United States, Italy and Spain. T cells, B-cell-depleted T cells, or PBMCs provided the cDNA or gDNA that served as material.

The germline gives CDR1 LGHDT, CDR2 YNNKEL (reference sequence). CDR3 length: 16 amino acids. The J segment lost 8 bases and the V segment lost 0 bases, leaving 4 bases of the junction unmatched. Original data processing: Estimated nucleated cell counts came from reference gene primer amplification. The method was immunoSEQ multiplex PCR; TCRdb's version includes in-frame clones alone and lacks a portion of them. V and J calls and clone size are copied from that table; D and trimming were computed from the DNA. The table records 98,000 or so clones, roughly 86% of them present only once. The sample consisted of peripheral blood. The sequence was collected from a woman aged 55-75 years in a cohort sampled during active or convalescent COVID-19. The chain carries TRBV3-1 (or the pseudogene TRBV3-2) and TRBJ2-1; 13 bases agree with TRBD2. The CDR3 region has the DNA TGTGCCAGCAGCCAAGATCCGGGACTAGCGGGATATGAGCAGTTCTTC. Protein sequence: CASSQDPGLAGYEQFF.